This T cell receptor beta chain was sequenced for a study of T cell responses to AZD1222 COVID-19 vaccine. Regarding the study as a whole: Regions left unmutated in variants are reportedly the target of nearly half of spike-specific TCRs. White British ancestry dominated among donors, who included more females, and clonal diversity was possibly underestimated. Baseline serostatus was positive in only a handful of AZD1222 recipients. When two AZD1222 doses had been given, Spike-specific TCR breadth and depth rose.

In regard to this clone: What it binds is unknown.

Clones were sequenced by immunoSEQ multiplex PCR, and TCRdb holds only the in-frame ones, with some missing. The sample holds about 130,000 clones, less than 90% seen once. V was cut by 8 bases and J by 13 bases, with 17 bases left in between. Germline assignment: CDR1 MNHEY and CDR2 SVGAGI. The CDR3 has 11 amino acids. The receptor was derived from an adult in good health. Specimen: peripheral blood, collected on day 0 of AZD1222 vaccination. The rearrangement uses TRBV6-5 and TRBJ1-2; no definite D call. The CDR3 nucleotides read TGTGCCAGCGGACCCGGACCTTCGGGCACCTTC. This codes for CASGPGPSGTF.